Listed below are T cell receptor beta chains from one sample, sequenced in a study of blood T cell repertoires in COVID-19. Clones were sequenced by immunoSEQ multiplex PCR, and TCRdb holds only the in-frame ones, with some missing. The sample has fewer than 150,000 clones, over 70% seen once. Sequenced: peripheral blood. Every receptor here comes from a man in his fifties with acute or convalescent COVID-19. CDR3s include the opening cysteine and the closing phenylalanine or tryptophan. D genes are given only for firm matches. The listing skips clone size in some rows; elsewhere it reads once, few, many or a size class.

D: TRBD1
J: TRBJ1-2
V: TRBV2
size: .
CDR3: CASRGQGVYGYTF
DNA: TGTGCCAGCAGGGGACAGGGCGTCTATGGCTACACCTTC

D: .
J: TRBJ1-2
V: TRBV11-2
size: .
CDR3: CASSPGQRNYGYTF
DNA: TGTGCCAGCAGCCCCGGACAGCGTAACTATGGCTACACCTTC

D: .
J: TRBJ2-2
V: TRBV6-5
size: .
CDR3: CATRGFGELFF
DNA: TGTGCCACTCGGGGTTTCGGGGAGCTGTTTTTT

D: TRBD1
J: TRBJ2-7
V: TRBV6-1
size: .
CDR3: CASSEYRTGYTGEQYF
DNA: TGTGCCAGCAGTGAATATAGGACAGGGTATACCGGCGAGCAGTACTTC

D: .
J: TRBJ1-6
V: TRBV30
size: .
CDR3: CAWSVAGVKNSPLHF
DNA: TGTGCCTGGAGTGTGGCGGGGGTCAAAAATTCACCCCTCCACTTT

D: .
J: TRBJ2-1
V: TRBV10-3
size: .
CDR3: CAISQPQVVGSYNEQFF
DNA: TGTGCCATCAGTCAACCCCAGGTTGTCGGTTCCTACAATGAGCAGTTCTTC

D: TRBD1
J: TRBJ2-2
V: TRBV28
size: .
CDR3: CASSLGGVQGATGELFF
DNA: TGTGCCAGCAGTTTAGGCGGGGTTCAGGGGGCCACCGGGGAGCTGTTTTTT

D: TRBD2
J: TRBJ2-7
V: TRBV29-1
size: .
CDR3: CSVVRGTSGGSYEQYF
DNA: TGCAGCGTTGTGAGGGGAACTAGCGGGGGTTCCTACGAGCAGTACTTC

D: .
J: TRBJ1-2
V: TRBV30
size: .
CDR3: CAWTQGTDNYGYTF
DNA: TGTGCCTGGACCCAAGGGACTGACAACTATGGCTACACCTTC

D: TRBD2
J: TRBJ2-5
V: TRBV16
size: .
CDR3: CASSQSAGGQETQYF
DNA: TGTGCCAGCAGCCAATCGGCGGGGGGCCAAGAGACCCAGTACTTC

D: .
J: TRBJ2-1
V: TRBV30
size: .
CDR3: CAWSHGNEQFF
DNA: TGTGCCTGGAGCCACGGCAATGAGCAGTTCTTC

D: .
J: TRBJ1-6
V: TRBV9
size: .
CDR3: CASSPLGGYSYNSPLHF
DNA: TGTGCCAGCAGCCCTCTTGGGGGGTACTCCTATAATTCACCCCTCCACTTT

D: .
J: TRBJ1-6
V: TRBV5-1
size: .
CDR3: CASSLGGERNSPLHF
DNA: TGCGCCAGCAGCTTGGGCGGGGAACGGAATTCACCCCTCCACTTT

D: TRBD1
J: TRBJ1-3
V: TRBV9
size: .
CDR3: CASSAQQGPFSGNTIYF
DNA: TGTGCCAGCAGCGCCCAACAGGGGCCTTTCTCTGGAAACACCATATATTTT

D: TRBD1
J: TRBJ1-5
V: TRBV6-1
size: .
CDR3: CASSELLPGTVGQPQHF
DNA: TGTGCCAGCAGTGAACTTCTGCCGGGGACAGTCGGTCAGCCCCAGCATTTT

D: .
J: TRBJ1-2
V: TRBV28
size: .
CDR3: CASSLTTAPGVGYTF
DNA: TGTGCCAGCAGTTTGACCACTGCACCGGGGGTTGGCTACACCTTC

D: TRBD1
J: TRBJ2-7
V: TRBV4-2
size: .
CDR3: CASSLRDRDSEQYF
DNA: TGTGCCAGCAGCCTTCGGGACAGGGATAGCGAGCAGTACTTC

D: TRBD1
J: TRBJ1-5
V: TRBV4-2
size: .
CDR3: CASSRNTRDRDQPQHF
DNA: TGTGCCAGCAGTCGAAACACCCGGGACAGGGATCAGCCCCAGCATTTT

D: TRBD1
J: TRBJ1-6
V: TRBV19
size: .
CDR3: CASSSGQGADSPLHF
DNA: TGTGCCAGTAGTAGCGGACAGGGGGCGGATTCACCCCTCCACTTT

D: TRBD1
J: TRBJ1-2
V: TRBV6-1
size: .
CDR3: CASSEADRVVYYGYTF
DNA: TGTGCCAGCAGTGAAGCGGACAGGGTGGTTTACTATGGCTACACCTTC

D: .
J: TRBJ2-1
V: TRBV9
size: .
CDR3: CASSVLDNEQFF
DNA: TGTGCCAGCAGCGTCCTCGACAATGAGCAGTTCTTC

D: TRBD1
J: TRBJ1-1
V: TRBV5-4
size: .
CDR3: CASSETGTAFGAFF
DNA: TGTGCCAGCAGCGAGACAGGGACGGCCTTTGGAGCTTTCTTT

D: TRBD1
J: TRBJ1-6
V: TRBV5-5
size: .
CDR3: CASSYTGGGNSPLHF
DNA: TGTGCCAGCAGCTATACAGGGGGCGGGAATTCACCCCTCCACTTT

D: .
J: TRBJ2-1
V: TRBV11-3
size: .
CDR3: CASSRERDEQFF
DNA: TGTGCCAGCAGCCGAGAGAGGGATGAGCAGTTCTTC

D: TRBD1
J: TRBJ1-2
V: TRBV5-5
size: .
CDR3: CASSLTRQGWDGYTF
DNA: TGTGCCAGCAGCCTAACTCGACAGGGGTGGGATGGCTACACCTTC

D: .
J: TRBJ2-3
V: TRBV9
size: .
CDR3: CASSRPGGSTDTQYF
DNA: TGTGCCAGCAGCCGGCCCGGGGGAAGCACAGATACGCAGTATTTT

D: .
J: TRBJ1-2
V: TRBV5-1
size: .
CDR3: CASSLVPGDGYTF
DNA: TGCGCCAGCAGCTTGGTACCCGGGGATGGCTACACCTTC

D: .
J: TRBJ1-4
V: TRBV15
size: .
CDR3: CATSPGNEKLFF
DNA: TGTGCCACCAGTCCGGGGAATGAAAAACTGTTTTTT

D: .
J: TRBJ2-7
V: TRBV5-6
size: .
CDR3: CASSLSQIYEQYF
DNA: TGTGCCAGCAGCTTGTCACAGATCTACGAGCAGTACTTC

D: TRBD1
J: TRBJ1-2
V: TRBV19
size: once
CDR3: CASSNRDRVQGGYTF
DNA: TGTGCCAGTAGCAACCGGGACAGGGTCCAGGGTGGCTACACCTTC

D: .
J: TRBJ1-1
V: TRBV11-2
size: .
CDR3: CASSLPGGRATEAFF
DNA: TGTGCCAGCAGCCTACCGGGGGGGAGGGCCACTGAAGCTTTCTTT

D: TRBD1
J: TRBJ2-2
V: TRBV6-5
size: .
CDR3: CAHRTGVLNTGELFF
DNA: TGTGCCCACCGAACAGGGGTCCTTAACACCGGGGAGCTGTTTTTT

D: .
J: TRBJ2-5
V: TRBV12-2
size: .
CDR3: CASRLTGIVIWETQYF
DNA: TGTGCAAGTCGCTTGACAGGGATAGTGATTTGGGAGACCCAGTACTTC

D: .
J: TRBJ2-5
V: TRBV6-5
size: .
CDR3: CASSPLGGGETQYF
DNA: TGTGCCAGCAGTCCCCTGGGAGGGGGAGAGACCCAGTACTTC

D: .
J: TRBJ2-7
V: TRBV10-3
size: .
CDR3: CAISGPGANEQYF
DNA: TGTGCCATCAGTGGACCAGGGGCTAACGAGCAGTACTTC

D: TRBD1
J: TRBJ2-3
V: TRBV29-1
size: few
CDR3: CSAMTGGGTDTQYF
DNA: TGCAGCGCTATGACAGGGGGAGGCACAGATACGCAGTATTTT

D: .
J: TRBJ1-2
V: TRBV6-5
size: .
CDR3: CASSYSSVGHPYGYTF
DNA: TGTGCCAGCAGTTACTCGAGCGTCGGCCACCCCTATGGCTACACCTTC

D: TRBD1
J: TRBJ1-2
V: TRBV5-4
size: few
CDR3: CASSLQGRDYGYTF
DNA: TGTGCCAGCAGCTTACAGGGGAGAGACTATGGCTACACCTTC

D: .
J: TRBJ1-2
V: TRBV21-1
size: few
CDR3: CASSSQPGGGYTF
DNA: TGTGCCAGCAGCTCCCAACCAGGGGGCGGCTACACCTTC

D: .
J: TRBJ2-3
V: TRBV5-4
size: once
CDR3: CASSWPGSDTQYF
DNA: TGTGCCAGCAGCTGGCCTGGCTCAGATACGCAGTATTTT

D: .
J: TRBJ1-5
V: TRBV30
size: .
CDR3: CAWSAQGRDQPQHF
DNA: TGTGCCTGGAGTGCACAGGGTAGGGATCAGCCCCAGCATTTT

D: .
J: TRBJ1-1
V: TRBV2
size: .
CDR3: CASSDRERSTEAFF
DNA: TGTGCCAGCAGTGACAGGGAACGAAGCACTGAAGCTTTCTTT

D: TRBD1
J: TRBJ1-2
V: TRBV5-1
size: .
CDR3: CASSQGAVGDYGYTF
DNA: TGCGCCAGCAGTCAGGGGGCGGTCGGGGACTATGGCTACACCTTC

D: TRBD1
J: TRBJ1-1
V: TRBV5-1
size: .
CDR3: CASSLEYRGTEAFF
DNA: TGCGCCAGCAGCTTGGAGTACAGGGGCACTGAAGCTTTCTTT

D: .
J: TRBJ2-2
V: TRBV5-1
size: .
CDR3: CASSLYGELFF
DNA: TGCGCCAGCAGCTTGTACGGGGAGCTGTTTTTT

D: TRBD1
J: TRBJ2-2
V: TRBV24-1
size: .
CDR3: CATSAGQDPGELFF
DNA: TGTGCCACCAGTGCCGGACAGGATCCCGGGGAGCTGTTTTTT

D: .
J: TRBJ1-2
V: TRBV9
size: .
CDR3: CASSPWGGADYGYTF
DNA: TGTGCCAGCAGCCCATGGGGGGGCGCAGACTATGGCTACACCTTC

D: TRBD1
J: TRBJ1-4
V: TRBV19
size: .
CDR3: CASNDRAMANEKLFF
DNA: TGTGCCAGTAATGACAGGGCTATGGCTAATGAAAAACTGTTTTTT

D: .
J: TRBJ2-5
V: TRBV5-4
size: once
CDR3: CASSFGHEETQYF
DNA: TGTGCCAGCAGCTTCGGACATGAGGAGACCCAGTACTTC

D: .
J: TRBJ2-3
V: TRBV25-1
size: .
CDR3: CASSDLPRGGTQYF
DNA: TGTGCCAGCAGTGATTTACCAAGGGGAGGTACGCAGTATTTT

D: .
J: TRBJ2-1
V: TRBV20-1
size: .
CDR3: CSATGSIEQFF
DNA: TGCAGTGCTACCGGGAGTATTGAGCAGTTCTTC

D: TRBD2
J: TRBJ2-1
V: TRBV24-1
size: .
CDR3: CATSDSFGGTSGGAGEQFF
DNA: TGTGCCACCAGTGATTCCTTTGGAGGGACTAGCGGGGGGGCTGGTGAGCAGTTCTTC

D: .
J: TRBJ1-6
V: TRBV24-1
size: .
CDR3: CATSSGSSYNSPLHF
DNA: TGTGCCACCAGTTCCGGGAGCTCCTATAATTCACCCCTCCACTTT

D: TRBD1
J: TRBJ1-2
V: TRBV9
size: .
CDR3: CASSPRVEGQFYLGYTF
DNA: TGTGCCAGCAGCCCTCGAGTGGAGGGACAGTTCTATCTTGGCTACACCTTC

D: TRBD1
J: TRBJ2-2
V: TRBV19
size: .
CDR3: CASSRDRNTGELFF
DNA: TGTGCCAGTAGTAGGGACAGGAACACCGGGGAGCTGTTTTTT

D: TRBD1
J: TRBJ2-1
V: TRBV2
size: .
CDR3: CASSGTGDIGQFF
DNA: TGTGCCAGCAGTGGGACAGGGGATATCGGGCAGTTCTTC

D: .
J: TRBJ2-7
V: TRBV7-9
size: .
CDR3: CASSRTRDNLPYEQYF
DNA: TGTGCCAGCAGCAGAACCCGGGACAACCTTCCCTACGAGCAGTACTTC

D: TRBD1
J: TRBJ1-4
V: TRBV10-3
size: .
CDR3: CAISDPGGTNEKLFF
DNA: TGTGCCATCAGTGATCCAGGGGGGACTAATGAAAAACTGTTTTTT

D: TRBD1
J: TRBJ2-3
V: TRBV5-4
size: .
CDR3: CASSQSAGGNTDTQYF
DNA: TGTGCCAGCAGCCAAAGCGCAGGGGGTAACACAGATACGCAGTATTTT